Following are 32 T cell receptor beta chains from one sample sequenced in a study of T-cell reconstitution after alpha-beta-depleted transplantation in children. The TCRbeta library was prepared with unique molecular identifiers. MiXCR, run by TCRdb on the PCR reads, gives a single entry per CDR3 protein. The sample lists 230,000 or so distinct CDR3 sequences; approximately 12% were seen once. The material sequenced was PBMCs from the stem cell graft donor, taken from the stem cell graft. All receptors derive from a human donor who donated a stem cell graft to a child with acute lymphoblastic leukemia.

Ten or more counts support this clonotype. The rearrangement joins TRBV2 to TRBJ2-1; tentatively, D is TRBD1 or TRBD2 (6 bases each). CDR1 SNHLY and CDR2 FYNNEI come from the germline V gene. V was clipped by 7 bases and J by 2 bases, with 21 bases between them. This CDR3 contains 17 residues. This CDR3 is CASTSSRDGGTYNEQFF. The DNA of the CDR3 is TGTGCCAGCACCTCCTCCCGGGACGGGGGCACCTACAATGAGCAGTTCTTC. Full variable domain (missing parts from reference TRBV2 and TRBJ2-1): EPEVTQTPSHQVTQMGQEVILRCVPISNHLYFYWYRQILGQKVEFLVSFYNNEISEKSEIFDDQFSVERPDGSNFTLKIRSTKLEDSAMYFCASTSSRDGGTYNEQFFGPGTRLTVL.

This chain connects TRBV19 to TRBJ1-2; 11 bases agree with TRBD1. The CDR3 extends over 16 amino acids. Germline CDR1 is LNHDA and CDR2 is SQIVND (reference sequence). V lost 4 bases and J lost 4; bases outside the gene matches: 8. The DNA for the CDR3 is TGTGCCAGTAGTACCGCAGGACAGGGGGCACGCTATGGCTACACCTTC. As protein: CASSTAGQGARYGYTF.

This clonotype appeared many times. The chain joins TRBV20-1 to TRBJ1-5; D possibly corresponds to TRBD1 (5 bases). V was trimmed by 3 bases and J by 7 bases, leaving 22 bases between them. Germline V lookup: CDR1 DFQATT, CDR2 SNEGSKA (reference sequence). The CDR3 runs to 16 residues. CDR3 nucleotides: TGCAGTGCTAGTGATGCTGCTGGGGCTTACTCCCAGCCCCAGCATTTT. It codes for CSASDAAGAYSQPQHF.

This clonotype showed up just a few times. The chain links TRBV20-1 to TRBJ1-2; D ambiguous. The V and J ends lost 0 bases and 0 bases respectively, with 8 bases between them. CDR3 length equals 14 residues. Per germline, CDR1 DFQATT and CDR2 SNEGSKA (reference sequence). CDR3: CSAREYLTNYGYTF. The CDR3 coding sequence is TGCAGTGCTAGAGAATATCTTACTAACTATGGCTACACCTTC.

This clonotype appeared many times. A read error may produce the germline difference seen at one junction end. The rearrangement uses TRBV20-1 and TRBJ2-7; possible D gene TRBD2, 5 bases. Germline V CDR1 and CDR2: DFQATT, SNEGSKA (reference sequence). The CDR3 has 11 amino acids. For the CDR3, the DNA is TGCAGTACTAGGGTTACCTACGAGCAGTACTTC. It translates to CSTRVTYEQYF.

This clonotype was counted ten times or more. The V call is TRBV27, the J call TRBJ1-3; D gene uncertain. CDR3 length: 14 residues. Germline CDR1 MNHEY, CDR2 SMNVEV (reference sequence). V was pared by 6 bases and J by 0 bases, with 9 bases between. CDR3 bases: TGTGCCAGCAGCCCGACGGACTCTGGAAACACCATATATTTT. Amino acid sequence: CASSPTDSGNTIYF.

This clonotype was seen only a few times. This sequence joins TRBV11-2 and TRBJ2-3, with 10 bases fitting TRBD2. The CDR3 sequence is 18 residues long. Germline CDR1 SGHAT, CDR2 FQNNGV. Trimming took 2 bases from V and 1 from J; bases not matched to a gene: 9. In DNA form, the CDR3 reads TGTGCCAGCAGCTTACGACTAGCGGGCGCAGGCGGCACAGATACGCAGTATTTT. It yields the protein CASSLRLAGAGGTDTQYF.

This clonotype has ten or more counts. This chain joins TRBV14 and TRBJ2-1; tentatively, D is TRBD1 (6 bases). CDR1 is SGHDN, CDR2 FVKESK, per germline. The CDR3 is made up of 14 amino acids. The germline V and J ends were trimmed by 0 bases and 3 bases, with 6 bases remaining between them. CDR3: CASSQDRGYNEQFF. The CDR3 DNA is TGTGCCAGCAGCCAAGACAGGGGCTACAATGAGCAGTTCTTC. Supplemented by reference TRBV14 and TRBJ2-1, the full variable domain reads EAGVTQFPSHSVIEKGQTVTLRCDPISGHDNLYWYRRVMGKEIKFLLHFVKESKQDESGMPNNRFLAERTGGTYSTLKVQPAELEDSGVYFCASSQDRGYNEQFFGPGTRLTVL.

Ten or more counts support this clonotype. The chain joins TRBV5-1 to TRBJ1-1, with a possible D match to TRBD1 (5 bases). V lost 3 bases and J lost 1, with 10 bases in between. Germline V CDR1 and CDR2: SGHRS, YFSETQ. CDR3 size: 14 residues. CDR3 DNA: TGCGCCAGCAGCTCCCGGGACGGGAACACTGAAGCTTTCTTT. Translation gives CASSSRDGNTEAFF.

This clonotype has a count of ten or more. J is TRBJ2-7 and V is TRBV20-1, with a possible D match to TRBD1 (6 bases). The ends were cut back, 4 bases at V and 3 bases at J, with 16 bases in the middle. This CDR3 comprises 14 residues. CDR1 and CDR2 from the germline V gene are DFQATT and SNEGSKA (reference sequence). CDR3 loop: CSAIGQGISYEQYF. In DNA, the CDR3 is TGCAGTGCTATAGGTCAGGGGATAAGCTACGAGCAGTACTTC.

Ten or more counts support this clonotype. The CDR3, as DNA: TGTGCCAGCAGCCTTAAAACTACTAGCACAGATACGCAGTATTTT. This encodes CASSLKTTSTDTQYF. The rearrangement joins TRBV27 to TRBJ2-3; D unclear. Trimming cost V 6 bases and J 0 bases, with 13 bases left between them. CDR3 length: 15 amino acids. Per the germline V gene, CDR1 is MNHEY and CDR2 is SMNVEV (reference sequence).

This clonotype was observed at least ten times. The chain is built from TRBV5-1 and TRBJ1-2; TRBD1 might be the D (6 bases). Germline CDR1 SGHRS, CDR2 YFSETQ. Trimming took off 7 bases at V and 6 bases at J, with 13 bases between the two ends. The CDR3 spans 12 residues. CDR3 coding DNA: TGCGCCAGCCTTGGGGGGGCGCATGGCTACACCTTC. Its protein product is CASLGGAHGYTF.

This rearrangement joins TRBV20-1 to TRBJ1-5; D perhaps matches TRBD1 (5 bases). Germline values: CDR1 DFQATT, CDR2 SNEGSKA (reference sequence). The CDR3 totals 15 residues. The V end lost 0 bases, the J end lost 0 bases, and 9 bases lay between the germline ends. CDR3 coding DNA: TGCAGTGCTAGAGATGTCGGGGGTAGCAATCAGCCCCAGCATTTT. Amino acid sequence: CSARDVGGSNQPQHF.

There are many counts of this clonotype. The chain combines TRBV5-1 with TRBJ1-2, with D unclear. This CDR3 region has 15 residues. The V gene lost 2 bases and the J gene lost 0 bases, with 11 bases spanning the gap. Germline values: CDR1 SGHRS, CDR2 YFSETQ. The CDR3 coding sequence is TGCGCCAGCAGCTTCTCGGGATCCTCTAACTATGGCTACACCTTC. Translation: CASSFSGSSNYGYTF.

This clonotype appeared many times. The chain employs TRBV9 and TRBJ2-7, with 7 bases identical to TRBD2. The germline V gene has CDR1 SGDLS and CDR2 YYNGEE. The CDR3 is 14 residues long. Unmatched junction bases numbered 6, after V lost 2 bases and J lost 4 bases. The CDR3 nucleotides are TGTGCCAGCAGCGTGGCTAGCGGATTATACGAGCAGTACTTC. This codes for CASSVASGLYEQYF.

There are many counts of this clonotype. The chain uses TRBV7-9 and TRBJ2-1; D is perhaps TRBD2 (6 bases). V dropped 0 bases and J dropped 7 bases, with 10 bases sitting between them. This CDR3 has 14 amino acids. Germline-derived CDR1 and CDR2 are SEHNR and FQNEAQ (reference sequence). Here the CDR3 reads CASSLAGTSNEQFF. Here the CDR3 DNA reads TGTGCCAGCAGCTTAGCGGGGACTTCTAATGAGCAGTTCTTC.

This clonotype was seen many times. The gene calls are TRBV7-2 and TRBJ2-1; D gene ambiguous. Trimming removed 1 base at V and 9 bases at J, with 13 bases between. There are 14 residues in the CDR3. CDR1 and CDR2 from the germline V gene are SGHTA and FQGNSA. The CDR3 reads CASSLGFGSGEQFF. DNA for the CDR3: TGTGCCAGCAGCTTAGGTTTTGGATCTGGTGAGCAGTTCTTC.

This clonotype was detected many times. The V gene is TRBV29-1, the J gene TRBJ1-2, with 9 bases aligning to TRBD1. V lost 7 bases and J lost 4; bases outside the gene matches: 7. The CDR3 covers 13 residues. CDR1 is SQVTM and CDR2 is ANQGSEA in the germline V gene. CDR3 protein: CSAVTGGSYGYTF. In nucleotides, the CDR3 is TGCAGCGCCGTGACAGGGGGAAGCTATGGCTACACCTTC.

This clonotype has only a few counts. The chain links TRBV20-1 to TRBJ1-2, with 8 bases lining up with TRBD1. The germline V gene encodes CDR1 DFQATT and CDR2 SNEGSKA (reference sequence). CDR3 length: 16 residues. V shed 1 base, J shed 0 bases, and the junction held 7 bases outside the gene matches. The chain's CDR3 is CSARVQGARSNYGYTF. The CDR3 DNA reads as TGCAGTGCTAGAGTCCAGGGGGCAAGGTCTAACTATGGCTACACCTTC.

This clonotype showed up many times. The chain joins TRBV9 to TRBJ2-1, with D tentatively TRBD1 or TRBD2 (5 bases each). Germline V gives CDR1 SGDLS, CDR2 YYNGEE. CDR3 length: 14 amino acids. Between the trimmed V and J ends, which lost 3 bases and 3 bases, there was a span of 10 bases. In DNA form, the CDR3 reads TGTGCCAGCAGCGGCGGTGGGGGCTACAATGAGCAGTTCTTC. It translates to CASSGGGGYNEQFF.

This chain joins TRBV7-8 and TRBJ1-1; the D gene is possibly TRBD1 (6 bases). Germline V gene sequence: CDR1 SGHVS, CDR2 FQNEAQ. The CDR3 consists of 15 residues. Between the trimmed V and J ends, which lost 4 bases and 6 bases, there was a span of 18 bases. CDR3 sequence: CASSYLTGQTSEAFF. CDR3 coding DNA: TGTGCCAGCAGCTACCTAACCGGACAGACTTCTGAAGCTTTCTTT.

This clonotype has ten or more counts. CDR3 nucleotides: TGTGCCACCAGCAGAGTGGGGGTCGGGGTTGAAAAACTGTTTTTT. Translation gives CATSRVGVGVEKLFF. J is TRBJ1-4 and V is TRBV15; D is perhaps TRBD1 (5 bases). CDR1 and CDR2 from the germline V gene are LNHNV and YYDKDF (reference sequence). Trimming took off 1 base at V and 7 bases at J, with 13 bases between the two ends. CDR3 size: 15 residues.

This clonotype was recorded many times. This rearrangement joins TRBV12-3 or TRBV12-4 to TRBJ2-5; D uncertain. The CDR3 covers 13 residues. The V and J ends lost 5 bases and 7 bases respectively, with 14 bases between them. The CDR3 region has the DNA TGTGCCAGCAGTGAGGTTCGAGGAGCGACCCAGTACTTC. It encodes CASSEVRGATQYF.

In its sample, this clonotype was seen many times. The genes are TRBV7-8 and TRBJ2-5; no clear D. The CDR3 contains 14 residues. Deletions cut 1 base from V and 5 bases from J, with 11 bases between. Germline CDR1 reads SGHVS; CDR2 reads FQNEAQ. The CDR3 region has the DNA TGTGCCAGCAGCTTAGACCCCCAGCAGGAGACCCAGTACTTC. It specifies CASSLDPQQETQYF.

Many counts were recorded for this clonotype. The chain employs TRBV10-2 and TRBJ2-7; the match to TRBD1 covers 10 bases. CDR1 WSHSY and CDR2 SAAADI come from the germline V gene. The CDR3 contains 15 residues. V lost 6 bases and J lost 3; bases outside the gene matches: 8. The CDR3 reads CASSPGGQGFYEQYF. CDR3 sequence (DNA): TGCGCCAGCAGCCCGGGGGGACAGGGGTTCTACGAGCAGTACTTC.

In this sample, this clonotype turned up many times. J is TRBJ1-2 and V is TRBV10-3, with D maybe TRBD1 (5 bases). Germline lookup yields CDR1 ENHRY and CDR2 SYGVKD. Deletions cut 4 bases from V and 8 bases from J, with 17 bases between. The CDR3 has 14 residues. CDR3 sequence: CAISGDSPIGGYTF. The CDR3 bases are TGTGCCATCAGTGGCGACAGCCCCATAGGGGGCTACACCTTC.

This clonotype was observed at least ten times. The V and J genes are TRBV3-1 and TRBJ2-3; TRBD2 matches at 10 bases. V was clipped by 6 bases and J by 3 bases; unmatched bases: 6. CDR3 length: 15 amino acids. Germline V gene data show CDR1 as LGHDT and CDR2 as YNNKEL (reference sequence). The chain's CDR3 is CASRWKGLATDTQYF. DNA of the CDR3: TGTGCCAGCAGGTGGAAGGGACTAGCGACAGATACGCAGTATTTT.

This clonotype was counted ten times or more. This chain links TRBV5-1 with TRBJ2-7, with TRBD1 matching over 9 bases. The CDR3 spans 14 residues. Germline trimming cut 4 bases from V and 5 bases from J; bases unmatched to any gene: 7. Germline CDR1 is SGHRS and CDR2 is YFSETQ. CDR3 coding DNA: TGCGCCAGCAGCCGGGGACAGGGACCGAACGAGCAGTACTTC. It yields the protein CASSRGQGPNEQYF. The full variable domain, its missing parts supplied by reference TRBV5-1 and TRBJ2-7, is KAGVTQTPRYLIKTRGQQVTLSCSPISGHRSVSWYQQTPGQGLQFLFEYFSETQRNKGNFPGRFSGRQFSNSRSEMNVSTLELGDSALYLCASSRGQGPNEQYFGPGTRLTVT.

The table lists this clonotype with many counts. The rearrangement uses TRBV29-1 and TRBJ1-4, with D uncertain. The ends were cut back, 0 bases at V and 10 bases at J, with 12 bases in the middle. The germline CDR1 and CDR2 sequences are SQVTM and ANQGSEA. This CDR3 is 13 amino acids long. The CDR3 protein is CSVEELSKAKLFF. DNA of the CDR3: TGCAGCGTTGAAGAGTTATCGAAAGCAAAACTGTTTTTT.

Comment on this clonotype: The junction does not match germline at one end; this may be a read error. This sequence joins TRBV4-2 and TRBJ2-2, with D perhaps TRBD2 (6 bases). The CDR3 spans 14 residues. Germline assignment: CDR1 LGHNA and CDR2 YNFKEQ. For the CDR3, the DNA is TGTGCCAGCAGCCCGGGACTGAACTCCGGGGAGCTGTTTTTT. Encoded protein: CASSPGLNSGELFF.

This clonotype was recorded at least ten times. This CDR3 reads CATTPGLAAYEQYF. The CDR3 nucleotides read TGTGCCACAACTCCGGGACTAGCGGCCTACGAGCAGTACTTC. The chain couples TRBV10-3 to TRBJ2-7; 11 positions agree with TRBD2. Germline trimming cut 10 bases from V and 2 bases from J; bases unmatched to any gene: 7. The CDR3 length is 14 residues. From germline, CDR1 is ENHRY and CDR2 SYGVKD.

This clonotype was observed many times. The genes are TRBV28 and TRBJ2-2, with D perhaps being TRBD1 or TRBD2 (5 bases each). V was clipped by 3 bases and J by 4 bases, with 6 bases between them. This CDR3 is 13 amino acids long. Germline loops: CDR1 MDHEN, CDR2 SYDVKM. The CDR3 DNA follows: TGTGCCAGCAGTTTGAGGGGCACCGGGGAGCTGTTTTTT. Its translation: CASSLRGTGELFF.